Listed below are T cell receptor beta chains from one sample, sequenced in a study of blood T cells in healthy people across ages. TCRdb re-called the 5' RACE reads with MiXCR, one entry per CDR3 protein. The sample holds roughly 800,000 distinct CDR3 sequences, roughly 25% seen once. These data also featured in a second study, about T cells of mothers and their children.

Sample: blood. The receptor source for this set is a boy younger than 18 in good health. Each CDR3 is given with its conserved first and last residue.

CDR3 protein: CSVEDEAGSYNEQFF
V gene: TRBV29-1
J gene: NA

CDR3 protein: CASSGQLGEQPQHF
V gene: TRBV6-6
J gene: TRBJ1-5

CDR3 protein: CASREQGSQETQYF
V gene: TRBV28
J gene: TRBJ2-5

CDR3 protein: CASSLGAQNQPQHF
V gene: TRBV7-8
J gene: TRBJ1-5

CDR3 protein: CASSLWTGGTGELFF
V gene: TRBV13
J gene: TRBJ2-2

CDR3 protein: CASSLPTTSMNTEAFF
V gene: TRBV4-2
J gene: TRBJ1-1

CDR3 protein: CASSLEDLGRSYDTGELFF
V gene: TRBV7-2
J gene: TRBJ2-2

CDR3 protein: CASSLAGSDGELFF
V gene: TRBV7-9
J gene: TRBJ2-2

CDR3 protein: CASSLSQVSYNEQFF
V gene: TRBV7-2
J gene: TRBJ2-1

CDR3 protein: CASGPTWETQYF
V gene: TRBV7-2
J gene: TRBJ2-5

CDR3 protein: CASSESEGSVGNTIYF
V gene: TRBV6-1
J gene: TRBJ1-3

CDR3 protein: CASSLVVYREANYNEQFF
V gene: TRBV11-2
J gene: NA

CDR3 protein: CASSQEYRQGTETQYF
V gene: TRBV4-3
J gene: TRBJ2-5

CDR3 protein: CAISPGLAGASTYNEQFF
V gene: TRBV10-3
J gene: TRBJ2-1

CDR3 protein: CSARETSRYEQYF
V gene: TRBV20-1
J gene: TRBJ2-7

CDR3 protein: CASSQDWGSSTGELFF
V gene: TRBV3-1
J gene: TRBJ2-2

CDR3 protein: CASSYPMSEQYF
V gene: TRBV10-2
J gene: TRBJ2-7

CDR3 protein: CASAFYLPDSAYNEQFF
V gene: TRBV12-5
J gene: TRBJ2-1

CDR3 protein: CASSLTGQGSHAQYF
V gene: TRBV7-3
J gene: TRBJ2-7

CDR3 protein: CASSFGRGEDTQYF
V gene: TRBV12-3/TRBV12-4
J gene: TRBJ2-3

CDR3 protein: CATSEQFQETQYF
V gene: TRBV24-1
J gene: TRBJ2-5

CDR3 protein: CASSLGTGSGNTEAFF
V gene: TRBV7-2
J gene: TRBJ1-1

CDR3 protein: CSVDGQGSSYEQYF
V gene: TRBV29-1
J gene: NA

CDR3 protein: CASSQVVSNYGYEQYF
V gene: TRBV3-1
J gene: TRBJ2-7

CDR3 protein: CASSSTGVEQYF
V gene: TRBV11-1
J gene: TRBJ2-7

CDR3 protein: CASSFPGRGGEQFF
V gene: TRBV6-5
J gene: TRBJ2-1